The 22 T cell receptor beta chains below all came from one sample that was sequenced in a study of blood T cell repertoires in COVID-19. Data came from immunoSEQ multiplex PCR; TCRdb stores just in-frame clones and leaves some out. The data hold a few hundred thousand clones, with roughly 87% observed a single time. The sequenced sample was PBMCs or T cells enriched from blood (not recorded which). Source of these receptors: a woman aged 30 to 39 who had recovered from COVID-19.

V gene TRBV7-6 combines with J gene TRBJ1-3; TRBD1 matches 9 bases. The CDR3 sequence is 15 residues long. Looked up from germline, CDR1 is SGHVS and CDR2 is FNYEAQ. J gave up 1 base and V 3 bases, and 1 base lay outside the gene matches. CDR3 DNA: TGTGCCAGCAGCTTCGGACAGGGGTCTGGAAACACCATATATTTT. This translates into CASSFGQGSGNTIYF. The full variable domain, its missing parts supplied by reference TRBV7-6 and TRBJ1-3, is GAGVSQSPRYKVTKRGQDVALRCDPISGHVSLYWYRQALGQGPEFLTYFNYEAQQDKSGLPNDRFSAERPEGSISTLTIQRTEQRDSAMYRCASSFGQGSGNTIYFGEGSWLTVV.

The CDR3 reads CATSQHQDYGYTF. The CDR3 nucleotides are TGTGCCACCAGTCAACACCAGGACTATGGCTACACCTTC. This chain uses TRBV24-1 with TRBJ1-2; D not certain. V lost 6 bases to trimming and J lost 3 bases, with 10 bases between them. Germline V gene sequence: CDR1 KGHDR, CDR2 SFDVKD. This CDR3 has 13 residues.

The chain joins TRBV23-1 to TRBJ1-1, with 8 bases identical to TRBD1. TRBV23-1 is treated as an ORF (open reading frame) with a function not yet certain. Germline trimming cut 2 bases from V and 5 bases from J; bases unmatched to any gene: 10. The CDR3 runs to 16 residues. The CDR3 coding sequence is TGCGCCAGCAGTCAACCCCCGCGGACAGGGCGGACTGAAGCTTTCTTT. It encodes CASSQPPRTGRTEAFF.

The J gene is TRBJ1-2, the V gene TRBV7-9, with D hard to call. This CDR3 contains 12 residues. From germline, CDR1 is SEHNR and CDR2 FQNEAQ (reference sequence). V shed 8 bases and J shed 4 bases, with 11 bases lying between them. DNA for the CDR3: TGTGCCAGCTCACGGGAGTTCTATGGCTACACCTTC. Its translation: CASSREFYGYTF.

This chain connects TRBV5-1 to TRBJ2-7, with TRBD2 matching 11 bases. The CDR3 length is 15 residues. The V gene's germline CDR1 is SGHRS and CDR2 YFSETQ. V gave up 0 bases and J gave up 3 bases; unmatched junction bases: 2. CDR3 sequence (DNA): TGCGCCAGCAGCTTGGGGACTAGCGGGTTCTACGAGCAGTACTTC. Protein: CASSLGTSGFYEQYF.

J is TRBJ1-2 and V is TRBV28, with TRBD1 matching 7 bases. The trim removed 2 bases at V and 6 bases at J, leaving 0 bases unmatched. The CDR3 consists of 12 residues. Germline CDR1 and CDR2: MDHEN and SYDVKM. The CDR3 loop reads CASSLQGDGYTF. The CDR3 DNA reads TGTGCCAGCAGTTTACAGGGGGATGGCTACACCTTC.

This chain joins TRBV14 and TRBJ2-3; D not certain. CDR3 length: 16 amino acids. Between the trimmed V and J ends, which lost 4 bases and 0 bases, there was a span of 14 bases. Germline V gives CDR1 SGHDN, CDR2 FVKESK. The CDR3 DNA reads as TGTGCCAGCAGCCCCTTGGAGATATCGAGCACAGATACGCAGTATTTT. This encodes CASSPLEISSTDTQYF.

V and J are TRBV19 and TRBJ1-1; no clear D. V lost 3 bases and J lost 1, with 12 bases in between. CDR3 length: 15 amino acids. In germline, CDR1 is LNHDA, CDR2 SQIVND (reference sequence). CDR3 sequence: CASSMGLGENTEAFF. DNA for the CDR3: TGTGCCAGTAGTATGGGTCTAGGAGAGAACACTGAAGCTTTCTTT.

The V gene is TRBV11-2, the J gene TRBJ2-7; TRBD1 aligns across 8 bases. CDR1 and CDR2 from the germline V gene are SGHAT and FQNNGV. The CDR3 has 14 amino acids. J was trimmed by 3 bases and V by 3 bases; bases with no gene match: 4. CDR3 DNA: TGTGCCAGCAGCTTCGGGACAGGCTACTACGAGCAGTACTTC. Amino acids: CASSFGTGYYEQYF.

The chain couples TRBV7-3 to TRBJ1-6, with 8 bases identical to TRBD1. The trim removed 5 bases at V and 9 bases at J, leaving 9 bases unmatched. The CDR3 sequence is 15 residues long. Germline V gene lookup returns CDR1 SGHTA and CDR2 FQGTGA. The CDR3 DNA follows: TGTGCCAGCAGCACAGGACAGGGTTTAACTTCACCCCTCCACTTT. This sequence encodes CASSTGQGLTSPLHF.

The chain links TRBV19 to TRBJ1-1; TRBD1 aligns across 8 bases. Trimming took 5 bases from V and 3 from J; bases not matched to a gene: 8. CDR3 length: 15 amino acids. The germline V gene encodes CDR1 LNHDA and CDR2 SQIVND (reference sequence). CDR3 in DNA: TGTGCCAGTAGTTCCTCCCTGACAGGGGACACTGAAGCTTTCTTT. Residues: CASSSSLTGDTEAFF.

This clone was observed once. V is TRBV7-6 and J is TRBJ1-4; 11 positions match TRBD1. The CDR3 is made up of 19 amino acids. V trimming: 5 bases; J trimming: 5 bases; junction bases outside the gene matches: 16. Germline V lookup: CDR1 SGHVS, CDR2 FNYEAQ. CDR3 protein: CASSRTPGGTGGSNEKLFF. CDR3 bases: TGTGCCAGCAGCCGCACCCCAGGAGGGACAGGGGGGTCGAATGAAAAACTGTTTTTT.

This sequence joins TRBV4-1 and TRBJ1-5; perhaps TRBD1 as D (6 bases). Germline loops: CDR1 MGHRA, CDR2 YSYEKL. Trimming removed 4 bases from V and 0 bases from J, with 19 bases in between. The CDR3 runs 18 residues. CDR3 loop: CASSREDSGAYSNQPQHF. CDR3 nucleotide sequence: TGCGCCAGCAGCCGAGAGGACAGTGGCGCATATAGCAATCAGCCCCAGCATTTT.

This clone appeared once. The chain combines TRBV7-8 with TRBJ2-2; D not resolved. Germline assignment: CDR1 SGHVS and CDR2 FQNEAQ. The CDR3 loop spans 13 amino acids. Trimming took 5 bases from V and 2 from J, leaving 6 bases between them. DNA of the CDR3: TGTGCCAGCAGCAACAAAAACACCGGGGAGCTGTTTTTT. This encodes CASSNKNTGELFF.

The chain uses TRBV11-2 and TRBJ2-5; 13 bases line up with TRBD2. V dropped 3 bases and J dropped 3; count of bases not matched to a gene: 1. From germline, CDR1 is SGHAT and CDR2 FQNNGV. The CDR3 totals 15 residues. The chain's CDR3 is CASSFTSGREETQYF. The CDR3 coding sequence is TGTGCCAGCAGCTTTACTAGCGGGAGGGAAGAGACCCAGTACTTC.

J is TRBJ2-7 and V is TRBV5-1; D is perhaps TRBD2 (6 bases). In germline, CDR1 is SGHRS, CDR2 YFSETQ. The V and J ends lost 0 bases and 6 bases respectively, with 19 bases between them. This CDR3 region has 16 residues. CDR3: CASSLAGTVDWVEQYF. The CDR3, as DNA: TGCGCCAGCAGCTTGGCCGGGACTGTCGATTGGGTCGAGCAGTACTTC.

This chain uses TRBV2 with TRBJ1-2; possibly TRBD1 for D (5 bases). The CDR3 contains 15 residues. Germline loops: CDR1 SNHLY, CDR2 FYNNEI. The V and J ends lost 2 bases and 0 bases respectively, with 10 bases between them. The CDR3 bases are TGTGCCAGCAGTGAACGGGCAGGGTCTAACTATGGCTACACCTTC. Protein product: CASSERAGSNYGYTF.

The chain couples TRBV9 to TRBJ2-3, with D tentatively TRBD2 (6 bases). The length of the CDR3 is 14 residues. The V gene's germline CDR1 is SGDLS and CDR2 YYNGEE. Trimming stripped 4 bases from V and 4 bases from J, with 13 bases between. The CDR3 bases are TGTGCCAGCAGCTCGACTAGTAGTCCAGATACGCAGTATTTT. Its translation is CASSSTSSPDTQYF.

This chain uses TRBV28 with TRBJ1-3, with 7 bases matching TRBD1. Germline CDR1 is MDHEN and CDR2 is SYDVKM. The CDR3 spans 16 residues. V was pared by 2 bases and J by 0 bases, with 4 bases of the junction left unmatched. The CDR3 sequence is CASSLGQVSSGNTIYF. CDR3 nucleotides: TGTGCCAGCAGTTTAGGACAGGTCAGCTCTGGAAACACCATATATTTT.

The rearrangement links TRBV6-1 to TRBJ2-7; D perhaps matches TRBD2 (6 bases). V lost 2 bases and J 4 bases, leaving 21 bases between the germline ends. Germline V CDR1 and CDR2: MNHNS, SASEGT. The CDR3 has 17 amino acids. The CDR3 nucleotides are TGTGCCAGCAGTGAATGGTCTGTTCCGGGACTTAATTACGAGCAGTACTTC. Translation: CASSEWSVPGLNYEQYF.

As regards this clone: Distinct nucleotide sequences in the sample also encode this CDR3. The rearrangement joins TRBV29-1 to TRBJ2-3, with 12 bases lining up with TRBD2. Germline V gene lookup returns CDR1 SQVTM and CDR2 ANQGSEA. After removal of 1 base from V and 6 bases from J, the junction contained 5 bases not matched to a gene. There are 15 residues in the CDR3. Here the CDR3 reads CSVEGLAGARDTQYF. The CDR3 region has the DNA TGCAGCGTTGAAGGACTAGCGGGGGCGCGGGATACGCAGTATTTT.

As regards this clone: Its ends do not fully match the called genes, so a read error is possible. The genes are TRBV7-7 and TRBJ2-5, with TRBD2 identical over 12 bases. Germline CDR1 and CDR2: SSHAT and FNYEAQ (reference sequence). The CDR3 runs to 16 residues. The CDR3 region has the DNA TGTGCTAGCAGCCCAACTAGCGGGGGGCATCAAGAGACCCAGTACTTC. Translated, it gives CASSPTSGGHQETQYF.